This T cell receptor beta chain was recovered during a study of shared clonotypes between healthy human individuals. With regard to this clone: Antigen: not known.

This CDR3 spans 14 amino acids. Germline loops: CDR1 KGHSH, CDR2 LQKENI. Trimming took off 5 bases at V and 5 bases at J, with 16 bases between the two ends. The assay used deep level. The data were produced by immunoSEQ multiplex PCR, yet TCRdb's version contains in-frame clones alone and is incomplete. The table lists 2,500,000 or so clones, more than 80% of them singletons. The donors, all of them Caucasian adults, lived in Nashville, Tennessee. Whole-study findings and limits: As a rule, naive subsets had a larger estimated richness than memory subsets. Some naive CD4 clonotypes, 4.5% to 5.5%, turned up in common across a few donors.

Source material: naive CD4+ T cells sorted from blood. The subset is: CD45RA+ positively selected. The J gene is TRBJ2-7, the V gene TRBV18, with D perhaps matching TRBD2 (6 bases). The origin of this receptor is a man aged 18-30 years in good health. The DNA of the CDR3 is TGTGCCAGCTCAGTCCCGGGACTTCGAGACGAGCAGTACTTC. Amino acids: CASSVPGLRDEQYF. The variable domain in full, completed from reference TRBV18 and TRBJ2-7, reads NAGVMQNPRHLVRRRGQEARLRCSPMKGHSHVYWYRQLPEEGLKFMVYLQKENIIDESGMPKERFSAEFPKEGPSILRIQQVVRGDSAAYFCASSVPGLRDEQYFGPGTRLTVT.